Listed here are 29 T cell receptor beta chains from one sample, sequenced in a study of control samples from healthy donors and cancer patients. Here immunoSEQ multiplex PCR was the method, and the copy in TCRdb shows in-frame clones only, minus some. Here the sample spans about 85,000 clones, over 75% being singletons. Sequenced material: blood. The receptors stem from a woman aged 18 to 35 in good health.

This chain uses TRBV4-2 with TRBJ1-1, with 9 bases that match TRBD1. Trimming took 5 bases from V and 6 from J; bases not matched to a gene: 10. The CDR3 is 15 amino acids. Germline V CDR1 and CDR2: LGHNA, YNFKEQ. CDR3 loop: CASSFRTGAGSEAFF. CDR3 DNA: TGTGCCAGCAGCTTCCGGACAGGGGCGGGCTCTGAAGCTTTCTTT.

The V call is TRBV10-3, the J call TRBJ2-2; 11 nucleotides agree with TRBD2. Germline loops: CDR1 ENHRY, CDR2 SYGVKD. The ends lost 6 bases at V and 4 bases at J; junction bases unmatched: 7. This CDR3 is built from 16 residues. CDR3 loop: CAISGLAGGTTGELFF. Written as DNA, the CDR3 is TGTGCCATCAGCGGGCTAGCGGGGGGAACCACCGGGGAGCTGTTTTTT.

The chain carries TRBV29-1 and TRBJ1-1; D call uncertain. Trimming shortened V by 5 bases and J by 5 bases, and 12 bases separated the two germline ends. The CDR3 sequence is 12 residues long. Germline V gene data show CDR1 as SQVTM and CDR2 as ANQGSEA. The CDR3: CSVTGLGTEAFF. The CDR3 DNA sequence: TGCAGCGTTACGGGCCTTGGAACTGAAGCTTTCTTT.

This chain links TRBV11-3 with TRBJ2-1; TRBD2 matches 7 bases. Trimming took 1 base from V and 4 from J; bases not matched to a gene: 4. CDR1 and CDR2 from the germline V gene are SGHNT and YENEEA. The CDR3 is 15 residues long. The CDR3 bases are TGTGCCAGCAGCTTAGTGGGGGGGGAATACAATGAGCAGTTCTTC. It encodes CASSLVGGEYNEQFF.

This clone came up a few times. The CDR3 loop reads CSVGQQNTEAFF. For the CDR3, the DNA is TGCAGCGTTGGACAGCAGAACACTGAAGCTTTCTTT. The V and J genes are TRBV29-1 and TRBJ1-1, with D perhaps matching TRBD1 (5 bases). V shed 4 bases and J shed 1 base, with 7 bases lying between them. Germline CDR1 reads SQVTM; CDR2 reads ANQGSEA. The CDR3 is 12 amino acids.

The chain recombines TRBV14 with TRBJ1-3; no definite D call. The CDR3 runs 15 residues. The V and J ends lost 1 base and 2 bases respectively, with 9 bases between them. Germline lookup yields CDR1 SGHDN and CDR2 FVKESK. CDR3 sequence: CASSQVAGPGNTIYF. For the CDR3, the DNA is TGTGCCAGCAGCCAAGTTGCCGGGCCTGGAAACACCATATATTTT.

V usage is TRBV6-5 and J usage is TRBJ2-7; TRBD1 might be the D (6 bases). The germline V gene encodes CDR1 MNHEY and CDR2 SVGAGI. Trimming took off 6 bases at V and 2 bases at J, with 8 bases between the two ends. CDR3 length equals 12 residues. The CDR3 protein is CASSRDTYEQYF. CDR3 in DNA: TGTGCCAGCAGCCGGGACACCTACGAGCAGTACTTC.

The chain combines TRBV5-6 with TRBJ1-4; 8 bases agree with TRBD1. Germline lookup yields CDR1 SGHDT and CDR2 YYEEEE. Losses at the gene ends were 3 bases for V and 8 bases for J; bases not matched to a gene: 3. The CDR3 is 13 residues long. CDR3 nucleotides: TGTGCCAGCAGCTGGACAGGGTCGGAAAAACTGTTTTTT. Translated, it gives CASSWTGSEKLFF.

This clone was recorded only once. V usage is TRBV5-5 and J usage is TRBJ1-2; D unresolved. This CDR3 spans 15 amino acids. The germline V and J ends were trimmed by 2 bases and 4 bases, with 15 bases remaining between them. The V gene's germline CDR1 is SGHKS and CDR2 YYEKEE (reference sequence). The CDR3 is CASSLVNSGVYGYTF. CDR3 sequence (DNA): TGTGCCAGCAGCTTAGTAAACTCAGGTGTCTATGGCTACACCTTC.

The chain joins TRBV5-1 to TRBJ1-1, with 7 bases that match TRBD1. The germline gives CDR1 SGHRS, CDR2 YFSETQ. J was trimmed by 7 bases and V by 2 bases; bases with no gene match: 5. The CDR3 extends over 13 amino acids. In DNA form, the CDR3 reads TGCGCCAGCAGCTTCCGGGACAGCCGTGAAGCTTTCTTT. Protein: CASSFRDSREAFF.

The rearrangement uses TRBV5-6 and TRBJ2-2, with unresolved D. In germline, CDR1 is SGHDT, CDR2 YYEEEE. The germline V and J ends were trimmed by 5 bases and 0 bases, with 11 bases remaining between them. The CDR3 spans 15 residues. The CDR3 region has the DNA TGTGCCAGCAGTCTGGAAGTCCCGAACACCGGGGAGCTGTTTTTT. As protein: CASSLEVPNTGELFF.

The V gene is TRBV5-1, the J gene TRBJ2-5; 8 bases are shared with TRBD1. This CDR3 spans 16 amino acids. CDR1 SGHRS and CDR2 YFSETQ come from the germline V gene. Unmatched junction bases numbered 8, after V lost 3 bases and J lost 1 base. CDR3 coding DNA: TGCGCCAGCAGCTGGACAGGGACCAGTTTCCAAGAGACCCAGTACTTC. Residues: CASSWTGTSFQETQYF.

The V call is TRBV27, the J call TRBJ1-1; no definite D call. This CDR3 contains 15 residues. V was shortened by 1 base and J by 10 bases, with 19 bases between the two germline ends. CDR1 is MNHEY, CDR2 SMNVEV, per germline (reference sequence). The CDR3 here is CASSLFSSPAGGAFF. The CDR3 DNA sequence: TGTGCCAGCAGTTTATTTTCCAGCCCGGCGGGAGGAGCTTTCTTT.

This sequence joins TRBV13 and TRBJ1-1; D remains ambiguous. The CDR3 is made up of 13 amino acids. Trimming took 7 bases from V and 4 from J, leaving 13 bases between them. From germline, CDR1 is PRHDT and CDR2 FYEKMQ (reference sequence). This chain's CDR3 is CASIRVGVTEAFF. The CDR3 nucleotides read TGTGCCAGCATCCGGGTAGGAGTCACTGAAGCTTTCTTT.

The chain links TRBV11-2 to TRBJ2-5, with D maybe TRBD1 (5 bases). Trimming pared 5 bases from V and 5 bases from J, leaving 18 bases between. CDR3 length: 15 amino acids. Germline V gene sequence: CDR1 SGHAT, CDR2 FQNNGV. The CDR3, as DNA: TGTGCCAGCAGCCCGCACAGGCCCCTGGGGGAGACCCAGTACTTC. Translated, it gives CASSPHRPLGETQYF.

This clone was found a few times. This chain uses TRBV11-3 with TRBJ2-3; no definite D call. V lost 5 bases and J lost 4, with 13 bases in between. The germline CDR1 and CDR2 sequences are SGHNT and YENEEA. The CDR3 is made up of 14 amino acids. The CDR3 sequence is CASSPSSGSDTQYF. CDR3 nucleotides: TGTGCCAGCAGCCCGAGCTCGGGTTCAGATACGCAGTATTTT.

Here the CDR3 reads CASSQVRVEGSTDTQYF. CDR3 in DNA: TGTGCCAGCAGCCAAGTTAGAGTGGAGGGTAGCACAGATACGCAGTATTTT. This chain connects TRBV4-2 to TRBJ2-3; D is perhaps TRBD2 (6 bases). CDR3 length: 17 amino acids. CDR1 LGHNA and CDR2 YNFKEQ come from the germline V gene. The V end lost 1 base, the J end lost 0 bases, and 14 bases lay between the germline ends.

This clone was seen more than once but under ten times. The CDR3 spells CASLSWGFLLGNQPQHF. CDR3 nucleotide sequence: TGCGCCAGCCTCTCCTGGGGTTTCCTCCTGGGCAATCAGCCCCAGCATTTT. The V gene is TRBV23-1, the J gene TRBJ1-5; D is unresolved. TRBV23-1 is an ORF; its function is uncertain. With 8 bases removed from V and 2 bases from J, the gap between germline ends came to 22 bases. The CDR3 consists of 17 residues.

This clone showed up just a few times. V gene TRBV7-9 combines with J gene TRBJ2-7; 10 nucleotides align to TRBD1. The CDR3 spans 16 residues. Germline-derived CDR1 and CDR2 are SEHNR and FQNEAQ (reference sequence). Trimming removed 8 bases from V and 5 bases from J; junction bases left unmatched: 15. CDR3 bases: TGTGCCAGCGGCCCAATTTGGGGACAGGGGTTGGACGAGCAGTACTTC. Protein product: CASGPIWGQGLDEQYF.

The DNA of the CDR3 is TGTGCCAGCAGTCGGGACGATGGGACAGCGAAGAGCTATGGCTACACCTTC. This codes for CASSRDDGTAKSYGYTF. The chain has TRBV6-6 and TRBJ1-2, with TRBD1 identical over 7 bases. V lost 5 bases to trimming and J lost 4 bases; unmatched junction nucleotides: 16. Germline V CDR1 and CDR2: MNHNY, SVGAGI (reference sequence). The CDR3 spans 17 residues.

The V and J genes are TRBV5-8 and TRBJ1-4; unclear D gene. Deletions cut 4 bases from V and 7 bases from J, with 17 bases between. The CDR3 runs to 15 residues. From germline, CDR1 is SGHTS and CDR2 YDEGEE. The CDR3 bases are TGTGCCAGCAGCCCCCTAAACACCCGCCGTGAAAAACTGTTTTTT. Amino acid sequence: CASSPLNTRREKLFF.

This clone has a handful of counts. The CDR3 protein is CSVILGTGDQPQHF. CDR3 DNA sequence: TGCAGCGTGATCCTCGGGACAGGAGATCAGCCCCAGCATTTT. This chain joins TRBV29-1 and TRBJ1-5; 8 nucleotides match TRBD1. This CDR3 spans 14 amino acids. The V gene end was trimmed by 6 bases and the J gene end by 5 bases; junction bases not matched to a gene: 9. CDR1 and CDR2 from the germline V gene are SQVTM and ANQGSEA.

This CDR3 is CASTPGWTSGGADQETQYF. The CDR3 nucleotides are TGTGCCAGTACCCCCGGGTGGACTAGCGGGGGGGCCGATCAAGAGACCCAGTACTTC. The chain recombines TRBV19 with TRBJ2-5; 15 nucleotides line up with TRBD2. Trimming took 7 bases from V and 2 from J; bases not matched to a gene: 14. CDR3 size: 19 residues. Looked up from germline, CDR1 is LNHDA and CDR2 is SQIVND (reference sequence).

CDR3 residues: CSAKNSYEQYF. The CDR3 bases are TGCAGCGCGAAAAACTCCTACGAGCAGTACTTC. This rearrangement joins TRBV29-1 to TRBJ2-7; D remains unclear. Deletions cut 7 bases from V and 0 bases from J, with 7 bases between. CDR1 and CDR2 (germline): SQVTM, ANQGSEA. CDR3 length equals 11 residues.

CDR3 sequence reads: CASSYNRGSYNSPLHF. DNA of the CDR3: TGTGCCAGCAGCTACAACAGGGGTTCCTATAATTCACCCCTCCACTTT. The rearrangement joins TRBV5-8 to TRBJ1-6; 7 bases fit TRBD1. The CDR3 extends over 16 amino acids. V lost 3 bases and J lost 1; bases outside the gene matches: 4. Germline values: CDR1 SGHTS, CDR2 YDEGEE.

The chain employs TRBV27 and TRBJ1-2, with a possible D match to TRBD1 (6 bases). There are 13 residues in the CDR3. From germline, CDR1 is MNHEY and CDR2 SMNVEV (reference sequence). Trimming pared 2 bases from V and 4 bases from J, leaving 8 bases between. CDR3 loop: CASSLAGVYGYTF. DNA of the CDR3: TGTGCCAGCAGTTTAGCAGGGGTCTATGGCTACACCTTC.

This sequence joins TRBV6-5 and TRBJ1-6; D gene ambiguous. V lost 11 bases to trimming and J lost 9 bases, with 20 bases between them. The germline V gene encodes CDR1 MNHEY and CDR2 SVGAGI. The CDR3 runs 14 residues. Written as DNA, the CDR3 is TGTGCCTTACACAGCCGAACCCTATTTTCACCCCTCCACTTT. Residues: CALHSRTLFSPLHF.

The J gene is TRBJ2-2, the V gene TRBV13, with 14 bases that match TRBD2. The CDR3 contains 20 residues. The germline gives CDR1 PRHDT, CDR2 FYEKMQ (reference sequence). The ends lost 5 bases at V and 7 bases at J; junction bases unmatched: 18. CDR3 sequence: CASSIGLAGGRDGPDGELFF. In nucleotides, the CDR3 is TGTGCCAGCAGCATTGGACTAGCGGGGGGACGTGACGGCCCAGACGGGGAGCTGTTTTTT.

V usage is TRBV4-1 and J usage is TRBJ1-4; D possibly corresponds to TRBD1 (5 bases). The CDR3 covers 16 residues. V was shortened by 1 base and J by 8 bases, with 17 bases between the two germline ends. In germline, CDR1 is MGHRA, CDR2 YSYEKL. CDR3: CASSQVGGTKREKLFF. The CDR3, as DNA: TGCGCCAGCAGCCAAGTGGGGGGGACCAAGCGGGAAAAACTGTTTTTT.